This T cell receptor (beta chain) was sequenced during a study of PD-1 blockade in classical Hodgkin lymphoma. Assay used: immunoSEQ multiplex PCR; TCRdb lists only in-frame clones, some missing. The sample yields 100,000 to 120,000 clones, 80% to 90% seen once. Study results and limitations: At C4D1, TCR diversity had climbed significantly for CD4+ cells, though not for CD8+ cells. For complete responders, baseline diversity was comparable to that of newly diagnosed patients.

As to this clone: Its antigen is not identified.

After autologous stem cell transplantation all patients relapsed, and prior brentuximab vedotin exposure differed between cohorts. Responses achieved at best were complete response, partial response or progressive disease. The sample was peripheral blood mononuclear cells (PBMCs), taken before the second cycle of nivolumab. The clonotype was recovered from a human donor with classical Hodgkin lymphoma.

CDR3 DNA: TGTGCCAGCAGTTACTCGGGGTCAGTCCCTTCTTATGGCTACACCTTC. Encoded protein: CASSYSGSVPSYGYTF. V and J are TRBV6-5 and TRBJ1-2; no definite D call. Trimming shortened V by 0 bases and J by 5 bases, and 16 bases separated the two germline ends. There are 16 residues in the CDR3. Germline lookup yields CDR1 MNHEY and CDR2 SVGAGI.